This TCR beta chain was identified during a study of blood T cells in healthy people across ages. The germline V gene has CDR1 MNHEY and CDR2 SVGEGT. V lost 11 bases to trimming and J lost 5 bases, with 9 bases between them. There are 10 residues in the CDR3. In this sample, this clonotype turned up many times. A second PCR, run for roughly 7 to 12 cycles, used a sample-barcoded 5' primer plus a J-beta primer mix. No fewer than 3 million CDR3-containing paired-end reads came from each sample. A single record per CDR3 protein comes from TCRdb applying MiXCR to the 5' RACE reads. The sample lists about 640,000 distinct CDR3 sequences, about 30% seen once, with roughly 14% in the top ten.

V gene TRBV6-2 or TRBV6-3 combines with J gene TRBJ2-5; D is perhaps TRBD2 (5 bases). Sequencing was done on a sample of blood. This receptor was identified in an elderly woman in good health. CDR3 sequence (DNA): TGTGCCGCCGGGGAGGAGACCCAGTACTTC. Translating gives CAAGEETQYF.